Given below is one TCR beta chain in context. In the original analysis: The assay estimated nucleated cells by amplifying reference gene primers. Sequenced by immunoSEQ multiplex PCR; TCRdb stores in-frame clones only, minus some. That table furnishes V, J and clone size, whereas the DNA furnished D and trimming. The sample carries approximately 200,000 clones, roughly nine tenths recorded once. The CDR3 is 14 residues long. Per the germline V gene, CDR1 is MNHEY and CDR2 is SVGAGI. V lost 8 bases and J lost 8, with 18 bases in between. The data were taken from a study of blood T cell repertoires in COVID-19.

Sequencing was performed on peripheral blood. This sequence originates from a man aged 30-40 years with acute or convalescent COVID-19. V and J are TRBV6-5 and TRBJ1-4; tentative D call: TRBD1 (6 bases). Here the CDR3 DNA reads TGTGCCAGCGGACTGGGACATAGGGTGGAAAAACTGTTTTTT. It encodes CASGLGHRVEKLFF.